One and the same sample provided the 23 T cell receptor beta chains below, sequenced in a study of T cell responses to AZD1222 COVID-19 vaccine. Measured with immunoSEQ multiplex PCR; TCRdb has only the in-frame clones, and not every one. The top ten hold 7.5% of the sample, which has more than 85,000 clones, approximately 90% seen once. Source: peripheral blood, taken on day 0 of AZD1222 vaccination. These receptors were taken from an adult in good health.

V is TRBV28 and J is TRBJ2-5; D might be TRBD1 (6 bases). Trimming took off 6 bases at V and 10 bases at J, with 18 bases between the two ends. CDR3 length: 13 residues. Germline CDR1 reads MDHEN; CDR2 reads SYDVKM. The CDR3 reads CASRTGTWVDQYF. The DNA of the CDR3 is TGTGCCAGCAGAACCGGGACATGGGTTGACCAGTACTTC.

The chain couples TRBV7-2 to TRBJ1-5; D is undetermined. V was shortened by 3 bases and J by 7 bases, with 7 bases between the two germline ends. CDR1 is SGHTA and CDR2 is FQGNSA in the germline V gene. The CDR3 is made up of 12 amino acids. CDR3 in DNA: TGTGCCAGCAGCTTTGGGCCCCAGCCCCAGCATTTT. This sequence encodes CASSFGPQPQHF.

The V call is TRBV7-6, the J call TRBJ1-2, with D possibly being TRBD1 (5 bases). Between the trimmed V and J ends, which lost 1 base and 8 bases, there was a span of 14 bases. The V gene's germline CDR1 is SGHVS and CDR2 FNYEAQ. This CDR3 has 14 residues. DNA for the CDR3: TGTGCCAGCAGCTTAGACAGGAGCGGCAGAGGCTACACCTTC. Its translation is CASSLDRSGRGYTF. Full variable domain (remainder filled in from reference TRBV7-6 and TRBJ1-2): GAGVSQSPRYKVTKRGQDVALRCDPISGHVSLYWYRQALGQGPEFLTYFNYEAQQDKSGLPNDRFSAERPEGSISTLTIQRTEQRDSAMYRCASSLDRSGRGYTFGSGTRLTVV.

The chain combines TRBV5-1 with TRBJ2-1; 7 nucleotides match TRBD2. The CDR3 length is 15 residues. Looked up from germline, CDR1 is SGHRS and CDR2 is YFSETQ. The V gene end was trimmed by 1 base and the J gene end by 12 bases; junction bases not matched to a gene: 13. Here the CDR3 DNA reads TGCGCCAGCAGCTTGCGGCTAGCGGACACAATGAGGCAGTTCTTC. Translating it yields CASSLRLADTMRQFF. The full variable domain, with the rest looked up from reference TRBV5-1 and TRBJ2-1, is KAGVTQTPRYLIKTRGQQVTLSCSPISGHRSVSWYQQTPGQGLQFLFEYFSETQRNKGNFPGRFSGRQFSNSRSEMNVSTLELGDSALYLCASSLRLADTMRQFFGPGTRLTVL.

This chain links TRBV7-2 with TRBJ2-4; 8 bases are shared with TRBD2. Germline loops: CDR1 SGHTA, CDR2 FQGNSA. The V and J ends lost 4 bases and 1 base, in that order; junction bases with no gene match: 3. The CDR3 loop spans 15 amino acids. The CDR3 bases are TGTGCCAGCAGCTCCGGGGGGGGTGCCAAAAACATTCAGTACTTC. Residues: CASSSGGGAKNIQYF. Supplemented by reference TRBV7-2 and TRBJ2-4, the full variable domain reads GAGVSQSPSNKVTEKGKDVELRCDPISGHTALYWYRQSLGQGLEFLIYFQGNSAPDKSGLPSDRFSAERTGGSVSTLTIQRTQQEDSAVYLCASSSGGGAKNIQYFGAGTRLSVL.

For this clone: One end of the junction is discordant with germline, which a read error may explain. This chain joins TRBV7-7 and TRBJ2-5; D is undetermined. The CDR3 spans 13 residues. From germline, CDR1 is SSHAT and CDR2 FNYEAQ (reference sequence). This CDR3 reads CASSLGYQETQYF. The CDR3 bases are TGTGCTAGCAGCTTGGGGTACCAAGAGACCCAGTACTTC.

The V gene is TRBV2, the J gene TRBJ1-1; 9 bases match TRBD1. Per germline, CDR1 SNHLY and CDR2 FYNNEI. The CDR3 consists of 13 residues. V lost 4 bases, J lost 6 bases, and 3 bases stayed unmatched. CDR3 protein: CASSGQGVSEAFF. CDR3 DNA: TGTGCCAGCAGTGGACAGGGGGTCTCTGAAGCTTTCTTT.

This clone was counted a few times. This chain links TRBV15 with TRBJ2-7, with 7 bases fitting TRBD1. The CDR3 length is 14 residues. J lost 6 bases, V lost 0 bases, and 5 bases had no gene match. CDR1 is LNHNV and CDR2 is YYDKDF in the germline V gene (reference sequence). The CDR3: CATSRDHAGGEQYF. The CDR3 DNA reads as TGTGCCACCAGCAGAGATCACGCAGGGGGCGAGCAGTACTTC.

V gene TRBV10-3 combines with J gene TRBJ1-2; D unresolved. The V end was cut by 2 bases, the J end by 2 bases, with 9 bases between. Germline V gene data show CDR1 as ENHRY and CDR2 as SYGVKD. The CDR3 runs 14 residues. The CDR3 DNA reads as TGTGCCATCAGTGAGGCGACGGACAACTATGGCTACACCTTC. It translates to CAISEATDNYGYTF.

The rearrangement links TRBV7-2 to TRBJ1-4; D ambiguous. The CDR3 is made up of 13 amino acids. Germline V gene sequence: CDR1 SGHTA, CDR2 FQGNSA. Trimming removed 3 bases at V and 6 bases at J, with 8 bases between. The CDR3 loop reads CASSLTTDEKLFF. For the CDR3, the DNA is TGTGCCAGCAGCTTGACGACGGATGAAAAACTGTTTTTT.

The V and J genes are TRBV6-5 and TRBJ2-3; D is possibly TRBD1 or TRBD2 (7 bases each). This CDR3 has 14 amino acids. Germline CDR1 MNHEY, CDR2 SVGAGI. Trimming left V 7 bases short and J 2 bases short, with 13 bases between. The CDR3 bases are TGTGCCAGCAAGCGGGACAGAGTCACAGATACGCAGTATTTT. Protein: CASKRDRVTDTQYF.

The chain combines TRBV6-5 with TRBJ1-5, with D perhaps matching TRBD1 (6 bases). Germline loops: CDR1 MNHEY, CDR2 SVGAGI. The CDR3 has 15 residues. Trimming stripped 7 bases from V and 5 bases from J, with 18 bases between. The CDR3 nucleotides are TGTGCCAGCAAGGGGGTGGCAGGCAGGGATCAGCCCCAGCATTTT. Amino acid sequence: CASKGVAGRDQPQHF.

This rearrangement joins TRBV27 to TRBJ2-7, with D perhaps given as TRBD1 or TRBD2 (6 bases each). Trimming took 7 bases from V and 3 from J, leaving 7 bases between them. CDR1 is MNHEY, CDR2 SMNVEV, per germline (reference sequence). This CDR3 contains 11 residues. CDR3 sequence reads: CASKGGYEQYF. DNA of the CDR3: TGTGCCAGCAAGGGGGGCTACGAGCAGTACTTC.

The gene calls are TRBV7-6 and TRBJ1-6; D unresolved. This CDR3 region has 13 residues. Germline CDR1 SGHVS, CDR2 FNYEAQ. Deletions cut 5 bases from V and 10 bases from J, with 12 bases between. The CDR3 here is CASSPYRGSPLHF. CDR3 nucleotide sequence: TGTGCCAGCAGCCCCTATAGAGGATCACCCCTCCACTTT.

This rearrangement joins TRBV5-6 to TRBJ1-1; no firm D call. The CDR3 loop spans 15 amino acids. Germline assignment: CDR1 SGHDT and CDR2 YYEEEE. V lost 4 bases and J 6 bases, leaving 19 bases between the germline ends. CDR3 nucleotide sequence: TGTGCCAGCAGCAAATTGGACGGGGAGAAACCTGAAGCTTTCTTT. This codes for CASSKLDGEKPEAFF. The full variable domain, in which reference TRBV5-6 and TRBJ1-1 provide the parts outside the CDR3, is DAGVTQSPTHLIKTRGQQVTLRCSPKSGHDTVSWYQQALGQGPQFIFQYYEEEERQRGNFPDRFSGHQFPNYSSELNVNALLLGDSALYLCASSKLDGEKPEAFFGQGTRLTVV.

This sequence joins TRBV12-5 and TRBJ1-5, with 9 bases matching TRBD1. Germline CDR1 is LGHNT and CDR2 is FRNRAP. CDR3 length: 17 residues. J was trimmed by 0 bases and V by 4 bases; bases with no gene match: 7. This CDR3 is CASGSRQGDHSNQPQHF. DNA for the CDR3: TGTGCTAGTGGTTCCCGACAGGGGGACCATAGCAATCAGCCCCAGCATTTT.

The CDR3 coding sequence is TGCGCCAGCAGCTTCCAGGGGGGGTACAATGAGCAGTTCTTC. Its translation: CASSFQGGYNEQFF. V gene TRBV5-1 combines with J gene TRBJ2-1; D assignment may be TRBD1 or TRBD2 (7 bases each). CDR3 length: 14 amino acids. Germline lookup yields CDR1 SGHRS and CDR2 YFSETQ. V lost 2 bases and J 4 bases, leaving 10 bases between the germline ends.

The CDR3 coding sequence is TGTGCCAGCAGAGAGTTTCTGTCCTACGAGCAGTACTTC. The encoded protein is CASREFLSYEQYF. The rearrangement joins TRBV27 to TRBJ2-7, with no clear D. This CDR3 has 13 amino acids. Germline V lookup: CDR1 MNHEY, CDR2 SMNVEV (reference sequence). V was clipped by 6 bases and J by 1 base, with 10 bases between them.

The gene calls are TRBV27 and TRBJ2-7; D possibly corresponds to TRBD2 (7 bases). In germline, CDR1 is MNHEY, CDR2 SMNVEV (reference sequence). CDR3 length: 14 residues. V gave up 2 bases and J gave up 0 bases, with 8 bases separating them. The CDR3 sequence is CASSLRGASYEQYF. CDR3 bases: TGTGCCAGCAGTTTACGGGGGGCCTCCTACGAGCAGTACTTC.

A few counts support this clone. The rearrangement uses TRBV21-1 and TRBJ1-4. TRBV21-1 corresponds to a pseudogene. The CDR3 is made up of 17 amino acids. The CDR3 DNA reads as TGTGCCAGCAGCACCCATAAGGGAAAAGCAACTAATGAAAAACTGTTTTTT. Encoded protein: CASSTHKGKATNEKLFF.

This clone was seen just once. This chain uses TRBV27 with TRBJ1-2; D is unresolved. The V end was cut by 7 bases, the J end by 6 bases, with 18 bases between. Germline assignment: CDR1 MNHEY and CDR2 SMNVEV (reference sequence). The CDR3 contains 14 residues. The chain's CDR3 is CASIDFMGKDGYTF. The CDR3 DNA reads TGTGCCAGCATTGACTTTATGGGGAAGGATGGCTACACCTTC.

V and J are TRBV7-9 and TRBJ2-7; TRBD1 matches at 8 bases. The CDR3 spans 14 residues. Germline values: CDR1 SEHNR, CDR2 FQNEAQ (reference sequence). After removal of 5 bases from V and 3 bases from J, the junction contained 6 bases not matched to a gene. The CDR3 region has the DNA TGTGCCAGCAGCCCCGGGACAGGCAACTACGAGCAGTACTTC. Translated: CASSPGTGNYEQYF.

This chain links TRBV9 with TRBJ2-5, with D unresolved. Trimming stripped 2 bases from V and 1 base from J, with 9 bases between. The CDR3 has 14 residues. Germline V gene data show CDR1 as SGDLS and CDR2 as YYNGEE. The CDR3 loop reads CASSVNKVQETQYF. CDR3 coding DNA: TGTGCCAGCAGCGTCAACAAAGTCCAAGAGACCCAGTACTTC.